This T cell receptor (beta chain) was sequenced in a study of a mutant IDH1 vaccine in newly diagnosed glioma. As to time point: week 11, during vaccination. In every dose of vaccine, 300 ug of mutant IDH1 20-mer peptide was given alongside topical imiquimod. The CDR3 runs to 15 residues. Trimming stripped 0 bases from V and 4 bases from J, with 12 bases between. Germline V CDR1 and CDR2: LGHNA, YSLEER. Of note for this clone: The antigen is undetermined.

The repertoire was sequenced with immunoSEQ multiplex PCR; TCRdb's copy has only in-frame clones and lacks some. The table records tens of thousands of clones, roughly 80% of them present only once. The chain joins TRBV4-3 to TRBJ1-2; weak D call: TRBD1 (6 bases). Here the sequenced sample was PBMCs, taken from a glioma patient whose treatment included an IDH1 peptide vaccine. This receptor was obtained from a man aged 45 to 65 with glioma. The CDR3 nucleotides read TGCGCCAGCAGCCAAGATTTTGGACAGCCCTATGGCTACACCTTC. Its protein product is CASSQDFGQPYGYTF.